This T cell receptor (beta chain) was sequenced during a study of blood T cell repertoires in COVID-19. Background on the study: The study drew acute and convalescent COVID-19 samples from the United States, Italy and Spain. PBMCs, B-cell-depleted T cells, or T cells were the source of the cDNA or gDNA that made up the material.

The V segment lost 2 bases and the J segment 6 bases; nucleotides outside the gene matches: 8. CDR1 and CDR2 from the germline V gene are MNHEY and SVGAGI. CDR3 length: 15 residues. In the source study's methods: It was from reference gene primer amplification that nucleated cell counts were estimated. Assay: immunoSEQ multiplex PCR; the TCRdb copy retains only in-frame clones and omits some. V and J calls and clone size are those listed in that table; D and trimming were worked out from the DNA. Here the sample spans more than 85,000 clones, approximately 90% being singletons. This clone was recorded only once.

The receptor's source is a human donor in a cohort sampled during active COVID-19. This chain uses TRBV6-5 with TRBJ1-1, with 8 bases lining up with TRBD1. Sequencing was performed on peripheral blood. CDR3 nucleotide sequence: TGTGCCAGCAGTTACCGGCTACCAGGGGGCTCTGAAGCTTTCTTT. Encoded protein: CASSYRLPGGSEAFF.